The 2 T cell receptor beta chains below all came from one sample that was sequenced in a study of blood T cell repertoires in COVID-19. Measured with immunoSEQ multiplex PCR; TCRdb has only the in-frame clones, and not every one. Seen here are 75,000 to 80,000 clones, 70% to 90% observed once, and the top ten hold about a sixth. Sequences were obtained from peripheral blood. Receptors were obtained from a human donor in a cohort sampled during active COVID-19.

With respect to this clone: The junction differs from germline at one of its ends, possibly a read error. CDR3 residues: CASSRDFGAAGTHASF. The CDR3 bases are TGCGCCAGCAGCCGAGATTTTGGGGCCGCCGGAACCCACGCTTCTTTC. The V gene is TRBV4-1, the J gene TRBJ2-4; tentative D call: TRBD1 (5 bases). The V gene's germline CDR1 is MGHRA and CDR2 YSYEKL. This CDR3 comprises 16 residues.

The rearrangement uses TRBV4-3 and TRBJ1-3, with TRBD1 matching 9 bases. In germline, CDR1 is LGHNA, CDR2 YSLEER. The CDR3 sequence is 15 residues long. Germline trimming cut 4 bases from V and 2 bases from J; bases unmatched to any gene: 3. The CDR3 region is CASSPGQGPGNTIYF. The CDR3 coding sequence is TGCGCCAGCAGCCCGGGACAGGGCCCTGGAAACACCATATATTTT.